The T cell receptor beta chain under discussion was sequenced for a study of T cell responses to AZD1222 COVID-19 vaccine. CDR1 and CDR2 from the germline V gene are LGHNA and YNFKEQ. The CDR3 is made up of 21 amino acids. Trimming removed 4 bases from V and 1 base from J; junction bases left unmatched: 24. Sequencing used immunoSEQ multiplex PCR; TCRdb keeps in-frame clones, though not all of them. The sample records 150,000 to 200,000 clones, 94% being singletons. This clone was counted between two and nine times. The antigen is unknown. Overall study findings and caveats: Donors were largely white British and mainly female; clonal diversity was possibly underestimated. Nearly half of spike-specific TCRs reportedly target variant regions that are unmutated in the B.1.351 and B.1.1.7 variants.

The chain links TRBV4-2 to TRBJ1-1, with 7 bases fitting TRBD1. The sequence derives from an adult in good health. The source material was peripheral blood, sampled on day 0 of AZD1222 vaccination. CDR3 coding DNA: TGTGCCAGCAGCCCCAACAGAAATACCGGGACAGTACAACTTGCGAACACTGAAGCTTTCTTT. Translating gives CASSPNRNTGTVQLANTEAFF.